The 30 T cell receptor beta chains below were found in one sample sequenced in a study of blood T cell repertoires in COVID-19. Data came from immunoSEQ multiplex PCR; TCRdb stores just in-frame clones and leaves some out. This sample has about 250,000 clones, with about 86% found just once. Sequencing input: peripheral blood. Receptors originate from a man older than 75 with acute or convalescent COVID-19.

The V gene is TRBV5-1, the J gene TRBJ2-7, with D possibly matching TRBD1 (5 bases). Germline CDR1 is SGHRS and CDR2 is YFSETQ. The V end lost 1 base, the J end lost 4 bases, and 12 bases lay between the germline ends. This CDR3 is 14 amino acids long. The CDR3 loop is CASSLTGGQYEQYF. DNA of the CDR3: TGCGCCAGCAGCTTGACCGGCGGACAATACGAGCAGTACTTC. The whole variable domain, filled in from reference TRBV5-1 and TRBJ2-7, reads KAGVTQTPRYLIKTRGQQVTLSCSPISGHRSVSWYQQTPGQGLQFLFEYFSETQRNKGNFPGRFSGRQFSNSRSEMNVSTLELGDSALYLCASSLTGGQYEQYFGPGTRLTVT.

J is TRBJ2-1 and V is TRBV19; possible D gene TRBD2, 6 bases. Trimming stripped 5 bases from V and 4 bases from J, with 18 bases between. The CDR3 is 16 residues long. CDR1 LNHDA and CDR2 SQIVND come from the germline V gene (reference sequence). The CDR3 nucleotides read TGTGCCAGTAGTCAGTCGCGGGATTGGCTTTACAATGAGCAGTTCTTC. This sequence encodes CASSQSRDWLYNEQFF.

V usage is TRBV9 and J usage is TRBJ1-6; 9 bases agree with TRBD1. The germline gives CDR1 SGDLS, CDR2 YYNGEE. Unmatched junction bases numbered 6, after V lost 3 bases and J lost 8 bases. CDR3 length: 15 amino acids. CDR3 bases: TGTGCCAGCAGCGCGCGCCGGGACAGGGATTCACCCCTCCACTTT. Amino acids: CASSARRDRDSPLHF.

There are a few counts of this clone. V and J are TRBV28 and TRBJ2-7, with D perhaps matching TRBD2 (5 bases). From germline, CDR1 is MDHEN and CDR2 SYDVKM. V gave up 6 bases and J gave up 0 bases, with 15 bases separating them. The CDR3 length is 15 residues. CDR3 in DNA: TGTGCCAGCAGCCCCTCCCCCGAGGGCTCCTACGAGCAGTACTTC. Translation: CASSPSPEGSYEQYF.

The chain recombines TRBV28 with TRBJ2-7, with TRBD1 matching over 7 bases. The CDR3 contains 14 residues. Germline V CDR1 and CDR2: MDHEN, SYDVKM. V lost 3 bases to trimming and J lost 5 bases; unmatched junction nucleotides: 7. The CDR3 DNA reads as TGTGCCAGCAGTTTCCGGGACAGAAATAACGAGCAGTACTTC. Translation gives CASSFRDRNNEQYF.

The gene calls are TRBV28 and TRBJ1-4, with 9 nucleotides matching TRBD1. This CDR3 spans 12 amino acids. The germline V gene has CDR1 MDHEN and CDR2 SYDVKM. CDR3 amino acids: CATGGLREKLFF. The CDR3, as DNA: TGTGCTACAGGGGGCTTACGAGAAAAACTGTTTTTT.

This clone has just one count. The chain couples TRBV4-2 to TRBJ1-1; D possibly corresponds to TRBD1 (5 bases). CDR3 length equals 15 residues. V shed 2 bases and J shed 4 bases, with 14 bases lying between them. The germline V gene encodes CDR1 LGHNA and CDR2 YNFKEQ. CDR3 residues: CASSQPGGWVTEAFF. CDR3 coding DNA: TGTGCCAGCAGCCAACCTGGGGGGTGGGTCACTGAAGCTTTCTTT.

The gene calls are TRBV2 and TRBJ1-4; 9 bases are a match to TRBD1. The V segment lost 6 bases and the J segment 4 bases; nucleotides outside the gene matches: 3. Germline loops: CDR1 SNHLY, CDR2 FYNNEI. The CDR3 covers 14 residues. The CDR3 nucleotides read TGTGCCAGCAGCATGGACAGGGGTAATGAAAAACTGTTTTTT. As protein: CASSMDRGNEKLFF.

The chain has TRBV29-1 and TRBJ2-3; D might be TRBD2 (6 bases). Between the trimmed V and J ends, which lost 5 bases and 3 bases, there was a span of 15 bases. Germline assignment: CDR1 SQVTM and CDR2 ANQGSEA. This CDR3 has 14 residues. Written as DNA, the CDR3 is TGCAGCGTTAATGGGCGGGATGGGACAGATACGCAGTATTTT. This gives the protein CSVNGRDGTDTQYF.

V usage is TRBV30 and J usage is TRBJ2-3, with D perhaps TRBD1 (5 bases). The V end was cut by 2 bases, the J end by 0 bases, with 9 bases between. Germline CDR1 reads GTSNPN; CDR2 reads SVGIG (reference sequence). This CDR3 comprises 14 residues. The CDR3 loop is CAWSLDRSTDTQYF. Here the CDR3 DNA reads TGTGCCTGGAGTCTTGACAGAAGCACAGATACGCAGTATTTT.

This chain links TRBV24-1 with TRBJ1-2; 8 bases are a match to TRBD1. The junction had 8 bases not matched to a gene; V was cut back by 4 bases and J by 2 bases. The germline V gene encodes CDR1 KGHDR and CDR2 SFDVKD. This CDR3 region has 16 residues. CDR3 in amino acids: CATSEGQVGENYGYTF. The CDR3 DNA sequence: TGTGCCACCAGTGAGGGACAGGTCGGAGAAAACTATGGCTACACCTTC.

The chain couples TRBV27 to TRBJ2-7; 7 bases align to TRBD2. The CDR3 loop spans 15 amino acids. The germline V gene has CDR1 MNHEY and CDR2 SMNVEV (reference sequence). J was trimmed by 2 bases and V by 3 bases; bases with no gene match: 7. The CDR3 DNA is TGTGCCAGCAGTTTTTTCCTAGCGGCCACCTACGAGCAGTACTTC. Translation: CASSFFLAATYEQYF.

The V call is TRBV18, the J call TRBJ2-7; possibly TRBD1 for D (5 bases). The CDR3 is 12 amino acids. Germline CDR1 reads KGHSH; CDR2 reads LQKENI. The germline V and J ends were trimmed by 5 bases and 3 bases, with 8 bases remaining between them. This CDR3 is CASSATDYEQYF. CDR3 in DNA: TGTGCCAGCTCAGCGACAGACTACGAGCAGTACTTC.

V usage is TRBV19 and J usage is TRBJ2-3; 7 nucleotides align to TRBD1. With 7 bases clipped from V and 4 bases from J, the junction kept 8 bases outside the gene matches. The CDR3 loop spans 14 amino acids. Germline V gives CDR1 LNHDA, CDR2 SQIVND (reference sequence). CDR3 amino acids: CASTPRQGADTQYF. The CDR3 DNA reads TGTGCCAGTACCCCCCGACAGGGTGCAGATACGCAGTATTTT.

The rearrangement uses TRBV7-9 and TRBJ1-6; possible D gene TRBD1, 6 bases. Germline V CDR1 and CDR2: SEHNR, FQNEAQ (reference sequence). Trimming stripped 2 bases from V and 2 bases from J, with 13 bases between. The CDR3 length is 17 residues. DNA of the CDR3: TGTGCCAGCAGCTTATATCAGGGGAAGACCTATAATTCACCCCTCCACTTT. Its protein is CASSLYQGKTYNSPLHF.

The chain carries TRBV10-3 and TRBJ1-3; unclear D gene. Trimming shortened V by 0 bases and J by 1 base, and 7 bases separated the two germline ends. The CDR3 covers 15 residues. CDR1 and CDR2 from the germline V gene are ENHRY and SYGVKD. The CDR3 sequence: CAISESGLSGNTIYF. The CDR3 DNA follows: TGTGCCATCAGTGAGTCCGGGTTGTCTGGAAACACCATATATTTT.

V is TRBV5-6 and J is TRBJ2-7, with 10 positions matching TRBD1. This CDR3 comprises 15 residues. Germline V gives CDR1 SGHDT, CDR2 YYEEEE. The V and J ends lost 2 bases and 2 bases, in that order; junction bases with no gene match: 4. For the CDR3, the DNA is TGTGCCAGCAGCTTTACCGGGACAGGGGCCTACGAGCAGTACTTC. Translation gives CASSFTGTGAYEQYF.

This clone has at least ten counts. Written as DNA, the CDR3 is TGTGCCAGCAGCCGGGGACAGGCCCTAAATCAGCCCCAGCATTTT. Translated, it gives CASSRGQALNQPQHF. The V gene is TRBV9, the J gene TRBJ1-5, with TRBD1 matching 8 bases. The V gene's germline CDR1 is SGDLS and CDR2 YYNGEE. The CDR3 sequence is 15 residues long. V lost 4 bases, J lost 4 bases, and 7 bases stayed unmatched.

V is TRBV4-1 and J is TRBJ1-1; no definite D call. The CDR3 contains 14 residues. V lost 4 bases and J lost 0, with 9 bases in between. CDR1 is MGHRA and CDR2 is YSYEKL in the germline V gene. CDR3: CASSRGEMNTEAFF. CDR3 DNA: TGCGCCAGCAGCCGTGGGGAGATGAACACTGAAGCTTTCTTT.

The chain employs TRBV27 and TRBJ1-2; a weak D match, TRBD1 (6 bases). The CDR3 covers 14 residues. Trimming took 5 bases from V and 4 from J, leaving 14 bases between them. The germline V gene encodes CDR1 MNHEY and CDR2 SMNVEV (reference sequence). CDR3 protein: CASSRGGLPYGYTF. CDR3 bases: TGTGCCAGCAGTAGGGGGGGTCTACCCTATGGCTACACCTTC.

This chain joins TRBV5-1 and TRBJ1-4; TRBD1 agrees at 8 bases. From germline, CDR1 is SGHRS and CDR2 YFSETQ. Trimming removed 6 bases from V and 3 bases from J; junction bases left unmatched: 4. CDR3 size: 14 residues. CDR3 coding DNA: TGCGCCAGCAACAGGGGGTCGGCTAATGAAAAACTGTTTTTT. Residues: CASNRGSANEKLFF. Looking up the rest from reference TRBV5-1 and TRBJ1-4 gives the full variable domain: KAGVTQTPRYLIKTRGQQVTLSCSPISGHRSVSWYQQTPGQGLQFLFEYFSETQRNKGNFPGRFSGRQFSNSRSEMNVSTLELGDSALYLCASNRGSANEKLFFGSGTQLSVL.

The rearrangement uses TRBV6-1 and TRBJ1-5, with a weak D call TRBD1 (6 bases). The CDR3 is made up of 15 amino acids. Germline CDR1 and CDR2: MNHNS and SASEGT. V lost 2 bases and J 1 base, leaving 9 bases between the germline ends. The CDR3 loop reads CASSEIRGSNQPQHF. CDR3 DNA sequence: TGTGCCAGCAGTGAAATCAGGGGCAGCAATCAGCCCCAGCATTTT.

The genes are TRBV28 and TRBJ2-7; 7 positions match TRBD1. The V gene's germline CDR1 is MDHEN and CDR2 SYDVKM. The length of the CDR3 is 12 residues. V shed 7 bases, J shed 12 bases, and the junction held 12 bases outside the gene matches. CDR3 in amino acids: CASNSPTGVRYF. DNA of the CDR3: TGTGCCAGCAATTCACCCACAGGGGTTCGGTACTTC.

The J gene is TRBJ2-7, the V gene TRBV5-1; D might be TRBD2 (5 bases). Trimming left V 6 bases short and J 5 bases short, with 15 bases between. This CDR3 is built from 13 residues. The germline V gene encodes CDR1 SGHRS and CDR2 YFSETQ. The CDR3 DNA sequence: TGCGCCAGCACCAACGAGGGAACCGACGAGCAGTACTTC. Protein product: CASTNEGTDEQYF.

V is TRBV29-1 and J is TRBJ2-3, with TRBD2 identical over 13 bases. V dropped 4 bases and J dropped 3; count of bases not matched to a gene: 4. Germline CDR1 is SQVTM and CDR2 is ANQGSEA. This CDR3 contains 15 residues. The CDR3 DNA reads as TGCAGCGTTGGGACTAGCGGGAGAGGGACAGATACGCAGTATTTT. This translates into CSVGTSGRGTDTQYF.

The V gene is TRBV5-1, the J gene TRBJ2-2; TRBD1 is a possible D gene (6 bases). The CDR3 runs to 13 residues. Between the trimmed V and J ends, which lost 2 bases and 7 bases, there was a span of 9 bases. In germline, CDR1 is SGHRS, CDR2 YFSETQ. The chain's CDR3 is CASSFGQYGELFF. The CDR3 DNA reads as TGCGCCAGCAGCTTCGGACAGTACGGGGAGCTGTTTTTT.

The chain joins TRBV3-1 (or the pseudogene TRBV3-2) to TRBJ2-2; no clear D gene. The CDR3 is 16 amino acids. V was pared by 1 base and J by 2 bases, with 11 bases between. Looked up from germline, CDR1 is LGHDT and CDR2 is YNNKEL (reference sequence). Here the CDR3 DNA reads TGTGCCAGCAGCCAAGTATATGCGATAAACACCGGGGAGCTGTTTTTT. As protein: CASSQVYAINTGELFF.

CDR3 residues: CASSSGQGSGETQYF. Here the CDR3 DNA reads TGTGCCAGCAGCTCCGGACAGGGAAGCGGAGAGACCCAGTACTTC. The chain couples TRBV11-2 to TRBJ2-5; 8 nucleotides line up with TRBD1. Germline assignment: CDR1 SGHAT and CDR2 FQNNGV. With V trimmed by 4 bases and J by 4 bases, 8 bases remained unmatched. This CDR3 is built from 15 residues.

V and J are TRBV11-2 and TRBJ2-5, with TRBD1 as a possible D gene (5 bases). The CDR3 loop spans 15 amino acids. Germline CDR1 SGHAT, CDR2 FQNNGV. Trimming removed 7 bases from V and 7 bases from J, with 22 bases in between. CDR3 sequence: CASTTGRGPQGTQYF. DNA for the CDR3: TGTGCCAGCACAACGGGTAGGGGCCCCCAGGGGACCCAGTACTTC.

This rearrangement joins TRBV6-6 to TRBJ2-3, with a possible D match to TRBD2 (5 bases). The CDR3 is 15 amino acids. Germline V CDR1 and CDR2: MNHNY, SVGAGI (reference sequence). CDR3 sequence (DNA): TGTGCAACGGGGTCCGGAGCCGGGGTCACAGATACGCAGTATTTT. It translates to CATGSGAGVTDTQYF.